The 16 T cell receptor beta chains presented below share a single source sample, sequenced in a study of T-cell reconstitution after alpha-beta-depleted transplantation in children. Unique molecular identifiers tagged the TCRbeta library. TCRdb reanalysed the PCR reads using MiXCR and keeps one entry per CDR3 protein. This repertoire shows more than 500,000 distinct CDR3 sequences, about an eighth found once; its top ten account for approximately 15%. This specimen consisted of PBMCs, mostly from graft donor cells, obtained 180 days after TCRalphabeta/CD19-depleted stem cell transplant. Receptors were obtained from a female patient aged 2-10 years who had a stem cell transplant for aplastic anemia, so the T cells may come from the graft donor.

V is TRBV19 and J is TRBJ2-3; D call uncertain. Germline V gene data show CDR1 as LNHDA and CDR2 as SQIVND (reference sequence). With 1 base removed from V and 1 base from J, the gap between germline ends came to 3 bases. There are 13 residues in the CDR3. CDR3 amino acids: CASSIGRTDTQYF. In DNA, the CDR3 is TGTGCCAGTAGTATAGGGCGCACAGATACGCAGTATTTT. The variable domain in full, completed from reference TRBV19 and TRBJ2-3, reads DGGITQSPKYLFRKEGQNVTLSCEQNLNHDAMYWYRQDPGQGLRLIYYSQIVNDFQKGDIAEGYSVSREKKESFPLTVTSAQKNPTAFYLCASSIGRTDTQYFGPGTRLTVL.

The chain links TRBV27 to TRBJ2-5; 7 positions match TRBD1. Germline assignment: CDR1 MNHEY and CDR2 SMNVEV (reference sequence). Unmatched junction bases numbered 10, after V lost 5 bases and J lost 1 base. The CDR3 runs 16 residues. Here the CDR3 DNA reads TGTGCCAGCAGTGTCCACAGGGGAAAGGGCCAAGAGACCCAGTACTTC. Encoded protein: CASSVHRGKGQETQYF.

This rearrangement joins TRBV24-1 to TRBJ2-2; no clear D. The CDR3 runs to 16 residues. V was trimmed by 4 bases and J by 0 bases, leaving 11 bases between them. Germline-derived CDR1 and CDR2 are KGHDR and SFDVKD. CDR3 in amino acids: CATSDRSLPNTGELFF. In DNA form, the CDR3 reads TGTGCCACCAGTGACCGGAGCCTTCCGAACACCGGGGAGCTGTTTTTT.

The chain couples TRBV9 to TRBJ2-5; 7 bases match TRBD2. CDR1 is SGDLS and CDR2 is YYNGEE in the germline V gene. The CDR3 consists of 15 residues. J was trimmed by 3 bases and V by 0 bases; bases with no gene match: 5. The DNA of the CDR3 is TGTGCCAGCAGCGTAGGCCTAGCGGATAAAGAGACCCAGTACTTC. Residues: CASSVGLADKETQYF.

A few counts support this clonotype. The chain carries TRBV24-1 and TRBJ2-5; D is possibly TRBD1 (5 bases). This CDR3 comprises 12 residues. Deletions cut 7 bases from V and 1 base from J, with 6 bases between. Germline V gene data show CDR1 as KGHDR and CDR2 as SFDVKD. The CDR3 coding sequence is TGTGCCACCAGGGACATCCAAGAGACCCAGTACTTC. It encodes CATRDIQETQYF.

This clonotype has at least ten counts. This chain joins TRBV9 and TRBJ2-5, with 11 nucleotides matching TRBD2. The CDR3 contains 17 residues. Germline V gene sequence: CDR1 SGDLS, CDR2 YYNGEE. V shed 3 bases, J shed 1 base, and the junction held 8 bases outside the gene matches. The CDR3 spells CASSGRRSGRAQETQYF. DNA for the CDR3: TGTGCCAGCAGCGGGAGGCGTAGCGGGAGGGCCCAAGAGACCCAGTACTTC.

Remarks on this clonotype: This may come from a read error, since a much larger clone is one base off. This CDR3 is CASSPGTPPLEFF. DNA of the CDR3: TGTGCCAGCAGCCCCGGGACACCCCCTTTGGAGTTCTTC. The chain links TRBV4-2 to TRBJ2-1, with a possible D match to TRBD1 (6 bases). The CDR3 is 13 amino acids. The V end lost 4 bases, the J end lost 14 bases, and 18 bases lay between the germline ends. CDR1 LGHNA and CDR2 YNFKEQ come from the germline V gene.

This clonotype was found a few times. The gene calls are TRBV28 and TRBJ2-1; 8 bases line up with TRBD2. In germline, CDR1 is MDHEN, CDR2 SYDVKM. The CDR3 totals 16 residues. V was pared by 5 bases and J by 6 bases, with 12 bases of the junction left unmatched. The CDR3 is CASSPGGKREFNEQFF. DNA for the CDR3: TGTGCCAGCAGTCCTGGGGGGAAGCGGGAGTTCAATGAGCAGTTCTTC.

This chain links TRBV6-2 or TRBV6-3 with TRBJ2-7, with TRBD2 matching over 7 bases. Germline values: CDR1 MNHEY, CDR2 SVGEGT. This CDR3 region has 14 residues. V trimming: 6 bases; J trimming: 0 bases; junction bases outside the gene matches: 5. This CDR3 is CASRSGTISYEQYV. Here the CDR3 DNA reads TGTGCCAGCAGGAGCGGGACCATCTCCTACGAGCAGTACGTC.

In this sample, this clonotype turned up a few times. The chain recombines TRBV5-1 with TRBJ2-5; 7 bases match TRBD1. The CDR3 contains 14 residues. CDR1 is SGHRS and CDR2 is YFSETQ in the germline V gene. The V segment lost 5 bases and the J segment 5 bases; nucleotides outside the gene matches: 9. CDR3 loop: CASSYRQGGETQYF. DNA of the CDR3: TGCGCCAGCAGTTACAGACAGGGTGGGGAGACCCAGTACTTC.

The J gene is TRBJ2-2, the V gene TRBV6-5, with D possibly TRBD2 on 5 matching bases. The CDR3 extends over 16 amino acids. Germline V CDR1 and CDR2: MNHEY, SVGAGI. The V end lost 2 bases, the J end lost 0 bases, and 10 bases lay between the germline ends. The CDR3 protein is CASSYGSGANTGELFF. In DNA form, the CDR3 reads TGTGCCAGCAGTTACGGGTCCGGGGCGAACACCGGGGAGCTGTTTTTT.

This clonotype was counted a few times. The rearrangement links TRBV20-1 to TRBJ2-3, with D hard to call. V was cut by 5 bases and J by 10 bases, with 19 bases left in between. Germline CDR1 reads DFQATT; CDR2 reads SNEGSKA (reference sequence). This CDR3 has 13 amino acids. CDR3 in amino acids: CSAPQSPRIPQYF. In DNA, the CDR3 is TGCAGTGCTCCGCAGTCCCCCCGTATCCCGCAGTATTTT.

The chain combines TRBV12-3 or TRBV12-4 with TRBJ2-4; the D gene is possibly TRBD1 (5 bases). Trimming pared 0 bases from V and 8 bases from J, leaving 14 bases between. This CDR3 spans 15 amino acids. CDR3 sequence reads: CASSLALPGWDIQYF. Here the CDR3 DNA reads TGTGCCAGCAGTTTAGCGCTGCCAGGGTGGGACATTCAGTACTTC.

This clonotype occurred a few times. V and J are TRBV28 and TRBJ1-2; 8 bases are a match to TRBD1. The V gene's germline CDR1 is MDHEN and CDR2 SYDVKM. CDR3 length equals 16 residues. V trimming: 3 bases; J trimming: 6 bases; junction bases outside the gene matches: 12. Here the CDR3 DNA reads TGTGCCAGCAGTTTTTTGAGGGCAGGGGGCCTCGATGGCTACACCTTC. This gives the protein CASSFLRAGGLDGYTF.

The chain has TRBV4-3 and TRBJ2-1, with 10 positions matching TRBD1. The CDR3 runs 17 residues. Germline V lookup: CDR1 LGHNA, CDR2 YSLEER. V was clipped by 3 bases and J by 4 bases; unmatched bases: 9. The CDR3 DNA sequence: TGCGCCAGCAGCCAGTCTCAGGACAGGGGGATTTACAATGAGCAGTTCTTC. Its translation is CASSQSQDRGIYNEQFF.

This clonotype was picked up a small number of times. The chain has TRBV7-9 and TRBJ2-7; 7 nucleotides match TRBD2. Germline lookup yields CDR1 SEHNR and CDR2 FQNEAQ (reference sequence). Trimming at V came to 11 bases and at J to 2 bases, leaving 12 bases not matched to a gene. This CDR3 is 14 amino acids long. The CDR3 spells CALESGEGPYEQYF. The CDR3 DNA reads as TGTGCCTTAGAGAGTGGGGAGGGCCCCTACGAGCAGTACTTC.